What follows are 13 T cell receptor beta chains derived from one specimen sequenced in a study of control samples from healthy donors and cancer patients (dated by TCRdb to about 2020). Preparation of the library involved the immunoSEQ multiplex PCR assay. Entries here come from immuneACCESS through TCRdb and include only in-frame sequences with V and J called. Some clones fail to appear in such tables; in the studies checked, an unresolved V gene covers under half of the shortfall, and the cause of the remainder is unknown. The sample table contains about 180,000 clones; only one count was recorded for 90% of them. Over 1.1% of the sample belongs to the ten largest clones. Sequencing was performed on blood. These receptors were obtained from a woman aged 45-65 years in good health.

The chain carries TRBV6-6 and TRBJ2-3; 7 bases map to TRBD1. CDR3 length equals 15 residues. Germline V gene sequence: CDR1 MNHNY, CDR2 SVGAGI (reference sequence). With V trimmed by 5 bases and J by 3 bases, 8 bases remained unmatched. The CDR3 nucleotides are TGTGCCAGCAGTCTGTCCGGGACAGAAACAGATACGCAGTATTTT. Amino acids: CASSLSGTETDTQYF.

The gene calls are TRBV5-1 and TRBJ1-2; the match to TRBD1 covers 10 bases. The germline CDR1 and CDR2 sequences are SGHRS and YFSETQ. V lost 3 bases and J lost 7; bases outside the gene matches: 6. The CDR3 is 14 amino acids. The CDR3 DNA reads TGCGCCAGCAGCTCTCCGGGACAGGGGATTGGCTACACCTTC. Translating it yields CASSSPGQGIGYTF.

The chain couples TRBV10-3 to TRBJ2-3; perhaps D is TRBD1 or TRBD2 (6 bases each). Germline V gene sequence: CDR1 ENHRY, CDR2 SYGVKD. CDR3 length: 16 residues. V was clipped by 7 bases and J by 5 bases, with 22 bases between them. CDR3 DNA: TGTGCCATCACCAGAGGGGGGACCCTCCGGGGAGATACGCAGTATTTT. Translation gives CAITRGGTLRGDTQYF.

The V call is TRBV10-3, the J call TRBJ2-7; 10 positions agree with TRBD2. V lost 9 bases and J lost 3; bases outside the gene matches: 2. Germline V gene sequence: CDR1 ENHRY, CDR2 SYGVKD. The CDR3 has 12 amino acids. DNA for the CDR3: TGTGCCATTGGGACTAGCGTCTACGAGCAGTACTTC. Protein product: CAIGTSVYEQYF.

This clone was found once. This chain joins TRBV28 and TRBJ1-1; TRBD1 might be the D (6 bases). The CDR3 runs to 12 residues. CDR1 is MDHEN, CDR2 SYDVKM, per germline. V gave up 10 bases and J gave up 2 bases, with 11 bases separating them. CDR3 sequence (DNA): TGTGCCACCGGGGACACCAACACTGAAGCTTTCTTT. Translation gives CATGDTNTEAFF.

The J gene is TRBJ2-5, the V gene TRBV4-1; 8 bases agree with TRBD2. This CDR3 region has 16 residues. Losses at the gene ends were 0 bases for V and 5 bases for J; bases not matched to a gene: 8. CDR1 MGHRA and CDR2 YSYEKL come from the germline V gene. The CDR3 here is CASSQDRPSGSETQYF. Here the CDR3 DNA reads TGCGCCAGCAGCCAAGATAGGCCTAGCGGGTCGGAGACCCAGTACTTC.

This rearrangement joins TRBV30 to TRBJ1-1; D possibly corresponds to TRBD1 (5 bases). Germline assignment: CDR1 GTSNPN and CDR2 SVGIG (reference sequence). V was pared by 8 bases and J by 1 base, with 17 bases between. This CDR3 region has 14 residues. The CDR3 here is CAGTFPQTNTEAFF. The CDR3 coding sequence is TGTGCCGGGACTTTCCCGCAAACGAACACTGAAGCTTTCTTT.

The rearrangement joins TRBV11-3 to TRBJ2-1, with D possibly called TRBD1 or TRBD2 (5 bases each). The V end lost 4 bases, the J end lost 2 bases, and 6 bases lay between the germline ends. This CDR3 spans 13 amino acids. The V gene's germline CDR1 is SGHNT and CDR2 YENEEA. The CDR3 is CASSSGPYNEQFF. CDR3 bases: TGTGCCAGCAGCTCGGGGCCCTACAATGAGCAGTTCTTC.

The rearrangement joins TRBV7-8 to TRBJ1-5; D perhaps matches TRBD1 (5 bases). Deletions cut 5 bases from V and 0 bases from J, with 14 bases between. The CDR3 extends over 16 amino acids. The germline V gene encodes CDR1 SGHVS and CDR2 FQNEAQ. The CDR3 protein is CASSRGAGGSNQPQHF. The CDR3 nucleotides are TGTGCCAGCAGCCGCGGGGCAGGAGGTAGCAATCAGCCCCAGCATTTT.

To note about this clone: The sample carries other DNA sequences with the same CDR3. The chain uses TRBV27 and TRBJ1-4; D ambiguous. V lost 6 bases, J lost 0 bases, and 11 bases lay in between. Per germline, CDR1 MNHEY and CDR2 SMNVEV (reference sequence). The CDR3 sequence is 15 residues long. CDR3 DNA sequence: TGTGCCAGCAGCCCGAGGAGGTCAACTAATGAAAAACTGTTTTTT. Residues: CASSPRRSTNEKLFF.

CDR3 sequence reads: CASSTETRSPLHF. The DNA for the CDR3 is TGCGCCAGCAGCACCGAGACAAGATCACCCCTCCACTTT. V and J are TRBV5-1 and TRBJ1-6; the D is unclear. The CDR3 totals 13 residues. V was cut by 4 bases and J by 10 bases, with 12 bases left in between. CDR1 SGHRS and CDR2 YFSETQ come from the germline V gene.

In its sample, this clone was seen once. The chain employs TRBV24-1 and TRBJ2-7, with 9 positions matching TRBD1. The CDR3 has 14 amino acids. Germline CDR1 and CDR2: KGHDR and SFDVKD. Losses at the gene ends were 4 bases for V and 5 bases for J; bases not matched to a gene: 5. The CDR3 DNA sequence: TGTGCCACCAGTGACCCGGACAGGGGAAACGAGCAGTACTTC. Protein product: CATSDPDRGNEQYF.

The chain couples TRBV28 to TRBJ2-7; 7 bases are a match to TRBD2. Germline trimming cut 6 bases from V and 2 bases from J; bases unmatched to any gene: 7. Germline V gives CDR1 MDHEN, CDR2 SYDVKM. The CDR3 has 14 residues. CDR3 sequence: CASRGGGSTYEQYF. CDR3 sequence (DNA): TGTGCCAGCAGGGGGGGAGGGTCCACCTACGAGCAGTACTTC.